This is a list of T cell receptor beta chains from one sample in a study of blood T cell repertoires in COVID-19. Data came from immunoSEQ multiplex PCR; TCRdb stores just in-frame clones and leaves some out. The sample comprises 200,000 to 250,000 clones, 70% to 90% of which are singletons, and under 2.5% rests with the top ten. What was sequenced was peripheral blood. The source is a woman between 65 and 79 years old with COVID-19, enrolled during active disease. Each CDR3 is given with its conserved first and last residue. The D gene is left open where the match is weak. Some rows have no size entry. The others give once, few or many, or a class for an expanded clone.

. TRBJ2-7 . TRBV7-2 CASSYDRNGGAYEQYF TGTGCCAGCAGCTATGACCGGAACGGAGGGGCGTACGAGCAGTACTTC
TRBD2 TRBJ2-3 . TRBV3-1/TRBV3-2 CASSRFSGRATDTQYF TGTGCCAGCAGCCGATTTAGCGGGAGGGCCACAGATACGCAGTATTTT
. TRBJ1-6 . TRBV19 CASSMAGYNSPLHF TGTGCCAGTAGTATGGCAGGATATAATTCACCCCTCCACTTT
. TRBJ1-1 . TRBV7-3 CASSLTGSIPELRAFF TGTGCCAGCAGCTTAACCGGGTCGATCCCAGAATTAAGAGCTTTCTTT
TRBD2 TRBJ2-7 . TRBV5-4 CASSKTSLDEQYF TGTGCCAGCAGCAAGACTAGCCTGGACGAGCAGTACTTC
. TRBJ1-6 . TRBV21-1 CASSKRQEGTISSSYNSPLHF TGTGCCAGCAGCAAACGACAAGAAGGGACAATCAGTAGTTCCTATAATTCACCCCTCCACTTT
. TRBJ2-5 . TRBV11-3 CASSSGETQYF TGTGCCAGCAGCTCAGGGGAGACCCAGTACTTC
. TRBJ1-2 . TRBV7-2 CASSGAQVSYGYTF TGTGCCAGCAGCGGGGCGCAGGTCTCCTATGGCTACACCTTC
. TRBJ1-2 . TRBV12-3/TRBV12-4 CASSLANPGGYTF TGTGCCAGCAGTTTGGCCAACCCGGGAGGCTACACCTTC
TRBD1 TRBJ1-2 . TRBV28 CASSLKAPGQGGGYTF TGTGCCAGCAGTCTCAAGGCCCCCGGACAGGGAGGTGGCTACACCTTC
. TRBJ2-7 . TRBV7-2 CASTRAGDEQYF TGTGCCAGCACCCGAGCAGGGGACGAGCAGTACTTC
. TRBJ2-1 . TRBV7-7 CASSAQDRSSYNEQFF TGTGCTAGCAGCGCCCAGGACAGAAGCTCCTACAATGAGCAGTTCTTC
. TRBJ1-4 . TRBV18 CASSRMTGLTTNEKLFF TGTGCCAGCTCTCGAATGACAGGCTTAACGACTAATGAAAAACTGTTTTTT
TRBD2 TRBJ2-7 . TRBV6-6 CASTPSGGVYEQYF TGTGCCAGCACGCCCTCTGGGGGGGTCTACGAGCAGTACTTC
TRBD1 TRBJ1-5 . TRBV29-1 CSGQTGVNQPQHF TGCAGCGGCCAGACAGGGGTCAATCAGCCCCAGCATTTT
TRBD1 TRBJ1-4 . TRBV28 CASRQGGPNEKLFF TGTGCCAGCCGACAGGGGGGCCCCAATGAAAAACTGTTTTTT
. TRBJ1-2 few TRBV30 CAWTEGGAGYGYTF TGTGCCTGGACCGAAGGGGGGGCCGGCTATGGCTACACCTTC
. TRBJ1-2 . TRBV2 CASRGGGPYGYTF TGTGCCAGCAGGGGCGGGGGACCCTATGGCTACACCTTC
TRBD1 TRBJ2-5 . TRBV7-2 CASSQTGTGQETQYF TGTGCCAGCAGCCAAACCGGGACAGGGCAAGAGACCCAGTACTTC
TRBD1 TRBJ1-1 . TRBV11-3 CASSLAIGTALTEAFF TGTGCCAGCAGCTTAGCCATCGGGACAGCGCTCACTGAAGCTTTCTTT
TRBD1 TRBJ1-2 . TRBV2 CASSDQTGIYGYTF TGTGCCAGCAGCGACCAGACAGGGATCTATGGCTACACCTTC
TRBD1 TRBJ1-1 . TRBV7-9 CASSLYRGQDTEAFF TGTGCCAGCAGCTTATATAGGGGGCAGGACACTGAAGCTTTCTTT
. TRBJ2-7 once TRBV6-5 CASTSPGPNYEQYF TGTGCCAGCACCTCCCCGGGTCCCAACTACGAGCAGTACTTC
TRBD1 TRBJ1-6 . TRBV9 CASSPQGTGRYSPLHF TGTGCCAGCAGCCCCCAGGGGACAGGGCGGTATTCACCCCTCCACTTT
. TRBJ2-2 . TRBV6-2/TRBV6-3 CASSYLDLNTGELFF TGTGCCAGCAGTTATTTAGATCTAAACACCGGGGAGCTGTTTTTT
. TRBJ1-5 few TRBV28 CASARIAYQPQHF TGTGCCAGCGCTCGTATAGCGTATCAGCCCCAGCATTTT
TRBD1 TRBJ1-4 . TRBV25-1 CASSWGDREDEKLFF TGTGCCAGCAGTTGGGGGGACAGGGAAGATGAAAAACTGTTTTTT
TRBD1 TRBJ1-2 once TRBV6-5 CAGPGQGRGDYGYTF TGTGCCGGGCCGGGACAGGGTCGTGGAGACTATGGCTACACCTTC
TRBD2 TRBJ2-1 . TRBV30 CAWSARGAGAYGSYNEQFF TGTGCCTGGAGTGCCCGGGGAGCGGGAGCTTACGGCTCCTACAATGAGCAGTTCTTC
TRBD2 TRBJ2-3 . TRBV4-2 CASSQDPSGSPWDTQYF TGTGCCAGCAGCCAAGACCCTAGCGGGAGCCCCTGGGATACGCAGTATTTT
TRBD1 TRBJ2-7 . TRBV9 CASSVDPDRGQHEQYF TGTGCCAGCAGCGTAGACCCGGACAGGGGGCAACACGAGCAGTACTTC
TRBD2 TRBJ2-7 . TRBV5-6 CASSLEMTSGVPYEQYF TGTGCCAGCAGCTTGGAAATGACTAGCGGGGTCCCCTACGAGCAGTACTTC
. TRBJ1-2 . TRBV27 CATRGYAGPGYTF TGTGCCACACGGGGCTATGCGGGGCCGGGCTACACCTTC
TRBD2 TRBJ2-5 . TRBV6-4 CASSGSLAGFQETQYF TGTGCCAGCAGTGGCTCACTAGCGGGGTTCCAAGAGACCCAGTACTTC
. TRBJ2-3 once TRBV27 CASSLDRSTDTQYF TGTGCCAGCAGTTTAGATAGATCCACAGATACGCAGTATTTT
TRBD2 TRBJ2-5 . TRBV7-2 CASTTGSGRVQETQYF TGTGCCAGCACTACCGGCAGCGGGAGGGTACAAGAGACCCAGTACTTC
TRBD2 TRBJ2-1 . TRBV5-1 CASSPVAGGYYNEQFF TGCGCCAGCAGCCCCGTGGCGGGAGGTTACTACAATGAGCAGTTCTTC